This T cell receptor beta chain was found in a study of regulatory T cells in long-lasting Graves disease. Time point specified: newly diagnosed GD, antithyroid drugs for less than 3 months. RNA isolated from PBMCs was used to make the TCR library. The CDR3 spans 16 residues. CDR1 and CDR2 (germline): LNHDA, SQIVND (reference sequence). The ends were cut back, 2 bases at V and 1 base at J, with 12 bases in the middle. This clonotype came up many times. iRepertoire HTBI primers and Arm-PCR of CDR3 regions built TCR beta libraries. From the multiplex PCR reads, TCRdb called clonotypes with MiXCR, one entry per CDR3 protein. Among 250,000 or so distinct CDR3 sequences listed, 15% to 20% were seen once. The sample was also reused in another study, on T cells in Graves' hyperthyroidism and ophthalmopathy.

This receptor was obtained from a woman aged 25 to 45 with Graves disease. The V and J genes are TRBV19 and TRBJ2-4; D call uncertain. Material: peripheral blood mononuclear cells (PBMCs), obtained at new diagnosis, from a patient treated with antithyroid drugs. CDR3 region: CASSIPDRKAKNIQYF. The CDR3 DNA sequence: TGTGCCAGTAGTATACCGGACCGGAAGGCCAAAAACATTCAGTACTTC.